One and the same sample provided the 7 T cell receptor beta chains below, sequenced in a study of blood T cell repertoires in COVID-19. Measured with immunoSEQ multiplex PCR; TCRdb has only the in-frame clones, and not every one. The sample yields 200,000 to 300,000 clones, roughly 91% seen once. The sample consisted of PBMCs or T cells enriched from blood (not recorded which). The receptors were gathered from a woman aged 25 to 39 who had recovered from COVID-19.

V and J are TRBV9 and TRBJ2-2; 13 bases are shared with TRBD2. V dropped 2 bases and J dropped 6; count of bases not matched to a gene: 7. The CDR3 is 17 residues long. Per germline, CDR1 SGDLS and CDR2 YYNGEE. CDR3 amino acids: CASSVPRLAGGPGELFF. CDR3 bases: TGTGCCAGCAGCGTGCCGAGACTAGCGGGAGGCCCCGGGGAGCTGTTTTTT. Complete variable domain (other parts from reference TRBV9 and TRBJ2-2): DSGVTQTPKHLITATGQRVTLRCSPRSGDLSVYWYQQSLDQGLQFLIQYYNGEERAKGNILERFSAQQFPDLHSELNLSSLELGDSALYFCASSVPRLAGGPGELFFGEGSRLTVL.

The chain has TRBV4-2 and TRBJ1-1, with a weak D call TRBD1 (5 bases). V was trimmed by 0 bases and J by 5 bases, leaving 13 bases between them. Germline CDR1 LGHNA, CDR2 YNFKEQ. The CDR3 length is 15 residues. The CDR3 is CASSQESGRGTEAFF. The CDR3 DNA follows: TGTGCCAGCAGCCAAGAATCCGGGAGGGGAACTGAAGCTTTCTTT.

The J gene is TRBJ2-1, the V gene TRBV14, with 14 bases identical to TRBD2. Trimming took 3 bases from V and 7 from J; bases not matched to a gene: 8. This CDR3 spans 17 amino acids. CDR1 and CDR2 (germline): SGHDN, FVKESK. The CDR3 DNA is TGTGCCAGCAGCCATTGGACTAGCGGGAGGTCGGGGAATGAGCAGTTCTTC. Protein: CASSHWTSGRSGNEQFF.

The chain combines TRBV28 with TRBJ1-2; a weak D match, TRBD1 (6 bases). CDR3 length equals 15 residues. Trimming removed 2 bases at V and 5 bases at J, with 15 bases between. Per the germline V gene, CDR1 is MDHEN and CDR2 is SYDVKM. The CDR3 spells CASSLSAQGLYGYTF. The DNA for the CDR3 is TGTGCCAGCAGTTTAAGCGCACAGGGATTGTATGGCTACACCTTC.

The V call is TRBV7-2, the J call TRBJ2-6, with 9 bases identical to TRBD2. Germline V lookup: CDR1 SGHTA, CDR2 FQGNSA. The CDR3 totals 17 residues. V shed 5 bases, J shed 2 bases, and the junction held 7 bases outside the gene matches. The DNA of the CDR3 is TGTGCCAGCAGCGTTAGCGGGAGCAGGACTGGGGCCAACGTCCTGACTTTC. Translation: CASSVSGSRTGANVLTF.

This clone has only one observation. The chain carries TRBV4-1 and TRBJ1-2; D possibly corresponds to TRBD1 (5 bases). In germline, CDR1 is MGHRA, CDR2 YSYEKL. CDR3 size: 14 residues. V lost 2 bases to trimming and J lost 6 bases, with 13 bases between them. The CDR3 reads CASSQIGVPHGYTF. CDR3 DNA: TGCGCCAGCAGCCAAATAGGGGTCCCCCATGGCTACACCTTC.

The genes are TRBV28 and TRBJ1-5; D is uncertain. CDR1 MDHEN and CDR2 SYDVKM come from the germline V gene. V lost 6 bases to trimming and J lost 3 bases, with 9 bases between them. This CDR3 spans 13 amino acids. CDR3 amino acids: CASSPVLNQPQHF. The CDR3 DNA reads as TGTGCCAGCAGCCCCGTCCTCAATCAGCCCCAGCATTTT.